The rows below give T cell receptor beta chains drawn from one sample of a study of chemoradiotherapy in HPV16-positive cancers. Method: immunoSEQ multiplex PCR; TCRdb's copy keeps in-frame clones and lacks some. The sample has some 8,600 clones, around nine tenths seen once. The sequenced sample was blood, obtained from a patient who underwent chemoradiotherapy. These receptors came from a human donor with HPV-associated anogenital cancer. Both conserved end residues are part of each CDR3. Fields, in order: clone size, V gene, D gene, J gene, CDR3 DNA, CDR3 protein. D genes are given only for firm matches. Rows give clone size only sometimes, using once, few, many, or a class for an expanded clone.

>-|TRBV7-6|-|TRBJ1-1
TGTGCCAGCAGCTCCCCCGGGCGGGGCACTGAAGCTTTCTTT
CASSSPGRGTEAFF
>-|TRBV5-4|-|TRBJ1-1
TGTGCCAGCAGCTTGGGACAGAGAAACACTGAAGCTTTCTTT
CASSLGQRNTEAFF
>-|TRBV5-4|-|TRBJ2-3
TGTGCCAGCAGCTCCTTAGGTGTAGATACGCAGTATTTT
CASSSLGVDTQYF
>-|TRBV11-2|-|TRBJ2-1
TGTGCCAGCAGCTTAGATGACACCGACAATGAGCAGTTCTTC
CASSLDDTDNEQFF
>-|TRBV27|-|TRBJ2-7
TGTGCCAGCAGCCCAGGGAGTTCGGGCGAGCAGTACTTC
CASSPGSSGEQYF
>-|TRBV18|TRBD1|TRBJ2-4
TGTGCCAGCTCACCTTCCGACAGGGCCACAAACATTCAGTACTTC
CASSPSDRATNIQYF
>-|TRBV27|-|TRBJ1-2
TGTGCCAGCAGTTCGCAGCGGGACGGAATCGGAGGCTACACCTTC
CASSSQRDGIGGYTF
>-|TRBV7-8|-|TRBJ1-2
TGTGCCAGCAGCCCCGGGACTGACTATGGCTACACCTTC
CASSPGTDYGYTF
>-|TRBV4-1|-|TRBJ1-2
TGCGCCAGCAGCCACCAGGCAAACTATGGCTACACCTTC
CASSHQANYGYTF
>-|TRBV18|TRBD1|TRBJ1-4
TGTGCCAGCTCAACGGACAGGGTTGGTGAAAAACTGTTTTTT
CASSTDRVGEKLFF
>-|TRBV19|-|TRBJ2-7
TGTGCCAGTAGTATTTCTGCTACCTACGAGCAGTACTTC
CASSISATYEQYF
>-|TRBV6-1|-|TRBJ2-7
TGTGCCAGCAGTTTCAACCCGGACAGTATCGAGCAGTACTTC
CASSFNPDSIEQYF
>-|TRBV19|-|TRBJ1-3
TGTGCCAGTAGTCCAACTAGCGTAACTGGAAACACCATATATTTT
CASSPTSVTGNTIYF
>-|TRBV2|-|TRBJ1-1
TGTGCCAGCAGCCCCGGGCCCACGACTGAAGCTTTCTTT
CASSPGPTTEAFF
>-|TRBV18|TRBD1|TRBJ2-5
TGTGCCAGCTCACCACCCGGGACCCAGGGGGCCCAGTACTTC
CASSPPGTQGAQYF
>-|TRBV10-2|-|TRBJ1-2
TGCGCCAGCAGTGAGCCAACAGCAGGGGTCGGCTACACCTTC
CASSEPTAGVGYTF
>-|TRBV28|-|TRBJ1-1
TGTGCCAGCAGTGCCCCCCACAGGGAAGGGATGAACACTGAAGCTTTCTTT
CASSAPHREGMNTEAFF
>-|TRBV6-1|-|TRBJ2-3
TGTGCCAGCACCGCTTACACAGATACGCAGTATTTT
CASTAYTDTQYF
>-|TRBV21-1|-|TRBJ1-2
TGTGCCAGCAACCTGACAGGGGTTAACTATGGCTACACCTTC
CASNLTGVNYGYTF
>-|TRBV27|TRBD1|TRBJ2-7
TGTGCCAGCAGTCCTCGGGACAGGGGGTACGAGCAGTACTTC
CASSPRDRGYEQYF
>-|TRBV5-1|TRBD1|TRBJ2-1
TGCGCCAGCAGGGGCCCGGGACAGGGTGACGAGCAGTTCTTC
CASRGPGQGDEQFF
>-|TRBV2|-|TRBJ2-3
TGTGCCAGCAGTGGGATCGGGGCAGGGGATACGCAGTATTTT
CASSGIGAGDTQYF
>-|TRBV5-1|-|TRBJ2-7
TGCGCCAGCAGCCCCCAGGGTTCCTACGAGCAGTACTTC
CASSPQGSYEQYF
>-|TRBV5-1|-|TRBJ1-1
TGCGCCAGCAGCTTGGGATTAGGAGGCTACTACACTGAAGCTTTCTTT
CASSLGLGGYYTEAFF
>-|TRBV7-9|-|TRBJ2-5
TGTGCCAGCAGCTTAGACATCCAGATAGAGACCCAGTACTTC
CASSLDIQIETQYF
>-|TRBV6-4|TRBD1|TRBJ2-3
TGTGCCAGCAGTCCCGACAGGGGAGGAACAGATACGCAGTATTTT
CASSPDRGGTDTQYF
>-|TRBV28|-|TRBJ2-6
TGTGCCAGCAGAACAGCTGGGGCCAACGTCCTGACTTTC
CASRTAGANVLTF
>once|TRBV2|-|TRBJ1-2
TGTGCCAGCAGGGGGGACGGGGTGAGCTATGGCTACACCTTC
CASRGDGVSYGYTF
>-|TRBV19|-|TRBJ1-2
TGTGCCAGCGTGGCCCGGGCCGAGTATGGCTACACCTTC
CASVARAEYGYTF
>-|TRBV9|-|TRBJ1-1
TGTGCCAGCAGCGTAGAACCGGTGAACACTGAAGCTTTCTTT
CASSVEPVNTEAFF
>-|TRBV7-3|-|TRBJ2-3
TGTGCCAGCAGCTTAACAGAGGGTACGCAGTATTTT
CASSLTEGTQYF
>-|TRBV21-1|-|TRBJ1-5
TGTGCCAGCAGCAAAGCGCTCAGGGAGGGCAATCAGCCCCAGCATTTT
CASSKALREGNQPQHF
>-|TRBV11-2|TRBD1|TRBJ2-7
TGTGCCAGCAGCTTGCCCGGGACAGGGGGCTACGAGCAGTACTTC
CASSLPGTGGYEQYF
>-|TRBV28|-|TRBJ1-1
TGTGCCAGCAGCTACCGGGGGGGGTGGACTGAAGCTTTCTTT
CASSYRGGWTEAFF
>-|TRBV29-1|-|TRBJ2-5
TGCAGCGTTGGGGGGACAAGACAAGAGACCCAGTACTTC
CSVGGTRQETQYF
>-|TRBV9|-|TRBJ1-1
TGTGCCAGCAGCGCGGGGGGTTGGGTTCGGGGGTCTCTCTCGAACACTGAAGCTTTCTTT
CASSAGGWVRGSLSNTEAFF
>-|TRBV5-1|-|TRBJ2-1
TGCGCCAGCAATTGGGGGGGGGCGACCAATGAGCAGTTCTTC
CASNWGGATNEQFF
>-|TRBV28|TRBD2|TRBJ2-3
TGTGCCAGCAGTCCGGGACTAGAGGCAGATACGCAGTATTTT
CASSPGLEADTQYF
>-|TRBV19|-|TRBJ1-1
TGTGCCACCAGGGCCGGGGGCACTGAAGCTTTCTTT
CATRAGGTEAFF
>-|TRBV7-9|TRBD1|TRBJ2-1
TGTGCCAGCAGCCACATGGGACAGGGCTCCTACAATGAGCAGTTCTTC
CASSHMGQGSYNEQFF